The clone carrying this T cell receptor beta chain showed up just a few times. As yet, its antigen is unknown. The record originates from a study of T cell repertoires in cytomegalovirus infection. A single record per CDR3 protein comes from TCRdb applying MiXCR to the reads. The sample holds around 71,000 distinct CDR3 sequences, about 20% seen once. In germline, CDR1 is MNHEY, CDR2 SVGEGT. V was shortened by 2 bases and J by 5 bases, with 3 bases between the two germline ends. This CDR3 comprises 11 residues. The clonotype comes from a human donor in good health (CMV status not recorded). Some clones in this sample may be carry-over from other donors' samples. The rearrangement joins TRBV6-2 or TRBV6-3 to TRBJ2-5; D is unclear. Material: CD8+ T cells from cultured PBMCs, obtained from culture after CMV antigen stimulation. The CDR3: CASSYPETQYF. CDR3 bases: TGTGCCAGCAGTTACCCCGAGACCCAGTACTTC.